Listed below are T cell receptor beta chains from one sample, sequenced in a study of shared T cell receptors in the human thymus. Libraries were prepared by immunoSEQ multiplex PCR; TCRdb keeps only in-frame clonotypes and omits some of them. The sample holds more than 550,000 clones, 80% to 90% seen once. In addition, the sample was reused for a study of human thymus T cells.

The sequencing sample was made of thymocytes. Receptors were obtained from a girl less than two years old with a congenital heart defect. The CDR3 runs from the conserved cysteine through the conserved F or W. A D gene is named only where the DNA matches it firmly. The size entry is marked missing in some rows and otherwise reads once, few, many or a size class.

j_call: TRBJ1-2
d_call: NA
cdr3_length: 14
clone_size: NA
v_call: TRBV4-1
cdr3_nt: TGCGCCAGCACGGATCGGGGTTATGGCTATGGCTACACCTTC
cdr3_aa: CASTDRGYGYGYTF

j_call: TRBJ1-2
d_call: TRBD1
cdr3_length: 15
clone_size: once
v_call: TRBV5-1
cdr3_nt: TGCGCCAGCGGGCCGCAACGGGACAGGGGAGATGGCTACACCTTC
cdr3_aa: CASGPQRDRGDGYTF

j_call: TRBJ2-5
d_call: TRBD2
cdr3_length: 15
clone_size: NA
v_call: TRBV7-7
cdr3_nt: TGTGCCAGCAGCTTAGGGTCTAGCGGGTGGGAGACCCAGTACTTC
cdr3_aa: CASSLGSSGWETQYF

j_call: TRBJ1-1
d_call: NA
cdr3_length: 14
clone_size: NA
v_call: TRBV25-1
cdr3_nt: TGTGCCAGCAGTCAGGGATGGAAGAACACTGAAGCTTTCTTT
cdr3_aa: CASSQGWKNTEAFF

j_call: TRBJ2-3
d_call: TRBD2
cdr3_length: 14
clone_size: NA
v_call: TRBV6-1
cdr3_nt: TGTGCCAGCAGTTGGACTAGTCCCACAGATACGCAGTATTTT
cdr3_aa: CASSWTSPTDTQYF

j_call: TRBJ1-4
d_call: NA
cdr3_length: 13
clone_size: NA
v_call: TRBV5-5
cdr3_nt: TGTGCCAGCAGCTTGGGTACAAAAGAAAAACTGTTTTTT
cdr3_aa: CASSLGTKEKLFF

j_call: TRBJ1-1
d_call: NA
cdr3_length: 10
clone_size: NA
v_call: TRBV6-1
cdr3_nt: TGTGCCAGCAGTCTCTCCGAAGCTTTCTTT
cdr3_aa: CASSLSEAFF

j_call: TRBJ1-1
d_call: NA
cdr3_length: 14
clone_size: NA
v_call: TRBV6-1
cdr3_nt: TGTGCCAAGAGACTCGGACAGTCGAACACTGAAGCTTTCTTT
cdr3_aa: CAKRLGQSNTEAFF

j_call: TRBJ1-2
d_call: NA
cdr3_length: 13
clone_size: NA
v_call: TRBV5-1
cdr3_nt: TGCGCCAGCAGCCCCGACGGGAGGCATGGCTACACCTTC
cdr3_aa: CASSPDGRHGYTF

j_call: TRBJ2-7
d_call: NA
cdr3_length: 15
clone_size: NA
v_call: TRBV5-8
cdr3_nt: TGTGCCAGCAGCGAATGGGGCTTAACCCCCTACGAGCAGTACTTC
cdr3_aa: CASSEWGLTPYEQYF

j_call: TRBJ1-6
d_call: NA
cdr3_length: 19
clone_size: NA
v_call: TRBV2
cdr3_nt: TGTGCCAGCAGTGAAGCGCTTCCCTTGGCCCTTCGTGTTAATTCACCCCTCCACTTT
cdr3_aa: CASSEALPLALRVNSPLHF

j_call: TRBJ1-5
d_call: NA
cdr3_length: 13
clone_size: once
v_call: TRBV6-6
cdr3_nt: TGTGCCAGCACCGGGGATGTCAATCAGCCCCAGCATTTT
cdr3_aa: CASTGDVNQPQHF

j_call: TRBJ1-2
d_call: NA
cdr3_length: 13
clone_size: NA
v_call: TRBV6-5
cdr3_nt: TGTGCCAGCACCCAAGGGAGGAACTATGGCTACACCTTC
cdr3_aa: CASTQGRNYGYTF

j_call: TRBJ1-2
d_call: NA
cdr3_length: 14
clone_size: NA
v_call: TRBV6-6
cdr3_nt: TGTGCCAGCAGGACGGGAAGGGTAACCTATGGCTACACCTTC
cdr3_aa: CASRTGRVTYGYTF

j_call: TRBJ2-2
d_call: TRBD1
cdr3_length: 15
clone_size: once
v_call: TRBV6-5
cdr3_nt: TGTGCCAGCAAATGTCCGGACAGGGACACCGGGGAGCTGTTTTTT
cdr3_aa: CASKCPDRDTGELFF

j_call: TRBJ1-2
d_call: NA
cdr3_length: 13
clone_size: NA
v_call: TRBV5-1
cdr3_nt: TGCGCCAGCAGCCTTAGCGAACTCTATGGCTACACCTTC
cdr3_aa: CASSLSELYGYTF

j_call: TRBJ2-3
d_call: NA
cdr3_length: 11
clone_size: NA
v_call: TRBV29-1
cdr3_nt: TGCAGCTTCCGAGGCAGGGGACCGCAGTATTTT
cdr3_aa: CSFRGRGPQYF

j_call: TRBJ1-6
d_call: NA
cdr3_length: 15
clone_size: NA
v_call: TRBV28
cdr3_nt: TGTGCCAGCAGGGCCGGCGGGGGCTCTAATTCACCCCTCCACTTT
cdr3_aa: CASRAGGGSNSPLHF

j_call: TRBJ1-2
d_call: NA
cdr3_length: 16
clone_size: NA
v_call: TRBV10-2
cdr3_nt: TGCGCCAGCAGCGAGACAGTCACAAGAGCTAACTATGGCTACACCTTC
cdr3_aa: CASSETVTRANYGYTF

j_call: TRBJ1-2
d_call: TRBD1
cdr3_length: 21
clone_size: few
v_call: TRBV6-1
cdr3_nt: TGTGCCAGCAGTGAAATGGGACAGGGTTTCTCCCCCGTACCCAAAAACTATGGCTACACCTTC
cdr3_aa: CASSEMGQGFSPVPKNYGYTF

j_call: TRBJ2-7
d_call: NA
cdr3_length: 20
clone_size: NA
v_call: TRBV7-2
cdr3_nt: TGTGCCAGCAGCTTAGCTACCTCCGGAGCGGAATTCCTACTTCCCTACGAGCAGTACTTC
cdr3_aa: CASSLATSGAEFLLPYEQYF

j_call: TRBJ1-4
d_call: NA
cdr3_length: 15
clone_size: NA
v_call: TRBV28
cdr3_nt: TGTGCCAGCAGGAAACAAACCCCAACTAATGAAAAACTGTTTTTT
cdr3_aa: CASRKQTPTNEKLFF

j_call: TRBJ2-5
d_call: TRBD2
cdr3_length: 16
clone_size: NA
v_call: TRBV7-6
cdr3_nt: TGTGCCAGCAGCTCGGGGGCGGGGGGCCCTGGGGAGACCCAGTACTTC
cdr3_aa: CASSSGAGGPGETQYF

j_call: TRBJ2-1
d_call: TRBD2
cdr3_length: 14
clone_size: NA
v_call: TRBV10-1
cdr3_nt: TGCGCCAGTGCCGGTGGGACTAGTAGCAATGAGCAGTTCTTC
cdr3_aa: CASAGGTSSNEQFF

j_call: TRBJ1-4
d_call: NA
cdr3_length: 17
clone_size: few
v_call: TRBV4-3
cdr3_nt: TGCGCCAGCAGCCAAGAGTTCGGGGGAGGAACTAATGAAAAACTGTTTTTT
cdr3_aa: CASSQEFGGGTNEKLFF

j_call: TRBJ2-3
d_call: NA
cdr3_length: 16
clone_size: NA
v_call: TRBV5-1
cdr3_nt: TGCGCCAGCAGCAACAATCGATGGGAGCTACCAGATACGCAGTATTTT
cdr3_aa: CASSNNRWELPDTQYF

j_call: TRBJ1-5
d_call: TRBD1
cdr3_length: 18
clone_size: NA
v_call: TRBV15
cdr3_nt: TGTGCCACCAGCAGAGCGGGACCCAGGGACAGCACCGATCAGCCCCAGCATTTT
cdr3_aa: CATSRAGPRDSTDQPQHF

j_call: TRBJ2-3
d_call: TRBD2
cdr3_length: 18
clone_size: NA
v_call: TRBV9
cdr3_nt: TGTGCCAGCAGCGTCCAGGGCTCCCGGACTAGCATCCGGGATACGCAGTATTTT
cdr3_aa: CASSVQGSRTSIRDTQYF

j_call: TRBJ2-4
d_call: NA
cdr3_length: 14
clone_size: NA
v_call: TRBV6-5
cdr3_nt: TGTGCCAGCAGGCCCCAAAAAAGACTTTTCATTCAGTACTTC
cdr3_aa: CASRPQKRLFIQYF

j_call: TRBJ1-1
d_call: NA
cdr3_length: 13
clone_size: NA
v_call: TRBV5-6
cdr3_nt: TGTGCCAGCAGCTACCCAGGTAGAGCTGAAGCTTTCTTT
cdr3_aa: CASSYPGRAEAFF

j_call: TRBJ2-6
d_call: NA
cdr3_length: 22
clone_size: once
v_call: TRBV28
cdr3_nt: TGTGCCAGCAGTTTTCACCTAGGCTCCTCAAAGTCCCCTCTATCTGGGGCCAACGTCCTGACTTTC
cdr3_aa: CASSFHLGSSKSPLSGANVLTF

j_call: TRBJ1-1
d_call: NA
cdr3_length: 11
clone_size: NA
v_call: TRBV7-8
cdr3_nt: TGTGCCAGCAGCTTTGAGGGAGGAGCTTTCTTT
cdr3_aa: CASSFEGGAFF

j_call: TRBJ2-2
d_call: NA
cdr3_length: 17
clone_size: NA
v_call: TRBV9
cdr3_nt: TGTGCCAGCAGCGTAGAGGGTGGACTACAGCACACCGGGGAGCTGTTTTTT
cdr3_aa: CASSVEGGLQHTGELFF

j_call: TRBJ2-7
d_call: TRBD1
cdr3_length: 15
clone_size: NA
v_call: TRBV7-6
cdr3_nt: TGTGCCAGCAGCCCCAGCCAGGGGGTCCCCTACGAGCAGTACTTC
cdr3_aa: CASSPSQGVPYEQYF

j_call: TRBJ2-1
d_call: NA
cdr3_length: 18
clone_size: NA
v_call: TRBV14
cdr3_nt: TGTGCCAGCAGCCAAGATCGGGGCGGGGTCGTCTCCTACAATGAGCAGTTCTTC
cdr3_aa: CASSQDRGGVVSYNEQFF

j_call: TRBJ1-2
d_call: NA
cdr3_length: 14
clone_size: NA
v_call: TRBV19
cdr3_nt: TGTGCCAGTAGTAGAGGGCCCCGCAACTATGGCTACACCTTC
cdr3_aa: CASSRGPRNYGYTF

j_call: TRBJ1-2
d_call: NA
cdr3_length: 19
clone_size: NA
v_call: TRBV14
cdr3_nt: TGTGCCAGCAGCCTTTATTCGATTTTGCAGGGCAAAGCTAACTATGGCTACACCTTC
cdr3_aa: CASSLYSILQGKANYGYTF

j_call: TRBJ1-2
d_call: NA
cdr3_length: 14
clone_size: NA
v_call: TRBV10-3
cdr3_nt: TGTGCCATCCTAGGGACAACGGGTGACTATGGCTACACCTTC
cdr3_aa: CAILGTTGDYGYTF

j_call: TRBJ1-2
d_call: NA
cdr3_length: 14
clone_size: NA
v_call: TRBV5-1
cdr3_nt: TGCGCCAGCAGCTTTCAGAACAGGCACTATGGCTACACCTTC
cdr3_aa: CASSFQNRHYGYTF

j_call: TRBJ1-6
d_call: TRBD1
cdr3_length: 20
clone_size: NA
v_call: TRBV4-2
cdr3_nt: TGTGCCAGCAGCCAAGATCCCGGGACAGTTCGGAGCGACAATAATTCACCCCTCCACTTT
cdr3_aa: CASSQDPGTVRSDNNSPLHF

j_call: TRBJ2-2
d_call: TRBD2
cdr3_length: 18
clone_size: NA
v_call: TRBV4-2
cdr3_nt: TGTGCCAGCAGCCAAGAACAAGTGGGACTAGAGGGCACCGGGGAGCTGTTTTTT
cdr3_aa: CASSQEQVGLEGTGELFF

j_call: TRBJ1-5
d_call: NA
cdr3_length: 16
clone_size: NA
v_call: TRBV19
cdr3_nt: TGTGCCAGTAGTGATCTTCGGGGAGATAGCAATCAGCCCCAGCATTTT
cdr3_aa: CASSDLRGDSNQPQHF

j_call: TRBJ1-1
d_call: TRBD1
cdr3_length: 16
clone_size: NA
v_call: TRBV13
cdr3_nt: TGTGCCAGCAGTTTCCGGAACAGGGGCCACGACACTGAAGCTTTCTTT
cdr3_aa: CASSFRNRGHDTEAFF

j_call: TRBJ1-1
d_call: TRBD1
cdr3_length: 13
clone_size: NA
v_call: TRBV19
cdr3_nt: TGTGCCAGGTTTACAGGGGTAGGCACTGAAGCTTTCTTT
cdr3_aa: CARFTGVGTEAFF

j_call: TRBJ2-5
d_call: TRBD2
cdr3_length: 16
clone_size: few
v_call: TRBV10-1
cdr3_nt: TGCGCCAGCAGTGACAAGACTAGCGGGGGACTAGAGACCCAGTACTTC
cdr3_aa: CASSDKTSGGLETQYF

j_call: TRBJ1-1
d_call: TRBD1
cdr3_length: 13
clone_size: NA
v_call: TRBV29-1
cdr3_nt: TGCAGCGGAAACTATCACAGGGGAACTGAAGCTTTCTTT
cdr3_aa: CSGNYHRGTEAFF

j_call: TRBJ1-1
d_call: NA
cdr3_length: 16
clone_size: NA
v_call: TRBV28
cdr3_nt: TGTGCCAGCACCCCCGTTTTGCGGGAGGAGAACACTGAAGCTTTCTTT
cdr3_aa: CASTPVLREENTEAFF

j_call: TRBJ1-1
d_call: TRBD1
cdr3_length: 13
clone_size: NA
v_call: TRBV4-3
cdr3_nt: TGCGCCAGCAGCCGGACAGGAATACAGGGAGCTTTCTTT
cdr3_aa: CASSRTGIQGAFF

j_call: TRBJ2-5
d_call: TRBD2
cdr3_length: 14
clone_size: NA
v_call: TRBV7-2
cdr3_nt: TGTGCCAGCACTACGGGGGGACCCCAAGAGACCCAGTACTTC
cdr3_aa: CASTTGGPQETQYF

j_call: TRBJ2-7
d_call: NA
cdr3_length: 15
clone_size: NA
v_call: TRBV10-2
cdr3_nt: TGCGCCAGCAGTGAAGATGGAGTAAGCTCCTACGAGCAGTACTTC
cdr3_aa: CASSEDGVSSYEQYF

j_call: TRBJ2-2
d_call: NA
cdr3_length: 15
clone_size: NA
v_call: TRBV2
cdr3_nt: TGTGCCAGCAGTGAGGCCAGGGGGAACACCGGGGAGCTGTTTTTT
cdr3_aa: CASSEARGNTGELFF

j_call: TRBJ1-1
d_call: NA
cdr3_length: 15
clone_size: NA
v_call: TRBV6-5
cdr3_nt: TGTGCCAGCAGTTACGTTTGGGGGGAGAACACTGAAGCTTTCTTT
cdr3_aa: CASSYVWGENTEAFF

j_call: TRBJ1-2
d_call: NA
cdr3_length: 11
clone_size: NA
v_call: TRBV30
cdr3_nt: TGTGCCTGCAGACAGGCGGATGGCTACACCTTC
cdr3_aa: CACRQADGYTF

j_call: TRBJ1-3
d_call: NA
cdr3_length: 13
clone_size: NA
v_call: TRBV10-2
cdr3_nt: TGCGCCAGCTACGCCCCGCGGGGAAACACCATATATTTT
cdr3_aa: CASYAPRGNTIYF

j_call: TRBJ2-5
d_call: TRBD1
cdr3_length: 15
clone_size: once
v_call: TRBV28
cdr3_nt: TGTGCCAGCAGTCCAGACAGGGCAGCCCAAGAGACCCAGTACTTC
cdr3_aa: CASSPDRAAQETQYF

j_call: TRBJ2-1
d_call: NA
cdr3_length: 13
clone_size: NA
v_call: TRBV2
cdr3_nt: TGTGCCAGCAGCCTTTATCTCGGCAATGAGCAGTTCTTC
cdr3_aa: CASSLYLGNEQFF

j_call: TRBJ2-3
d_call: TRBD1
cdr3_length: 13
clone_size: NA
v_call: TRBV27
cdr3_nt: TGTGCCAGCAGTGGGGACAGGGGAGATACGCAGTATTTT
cdr3_aa: CASSGDRGDTQYF